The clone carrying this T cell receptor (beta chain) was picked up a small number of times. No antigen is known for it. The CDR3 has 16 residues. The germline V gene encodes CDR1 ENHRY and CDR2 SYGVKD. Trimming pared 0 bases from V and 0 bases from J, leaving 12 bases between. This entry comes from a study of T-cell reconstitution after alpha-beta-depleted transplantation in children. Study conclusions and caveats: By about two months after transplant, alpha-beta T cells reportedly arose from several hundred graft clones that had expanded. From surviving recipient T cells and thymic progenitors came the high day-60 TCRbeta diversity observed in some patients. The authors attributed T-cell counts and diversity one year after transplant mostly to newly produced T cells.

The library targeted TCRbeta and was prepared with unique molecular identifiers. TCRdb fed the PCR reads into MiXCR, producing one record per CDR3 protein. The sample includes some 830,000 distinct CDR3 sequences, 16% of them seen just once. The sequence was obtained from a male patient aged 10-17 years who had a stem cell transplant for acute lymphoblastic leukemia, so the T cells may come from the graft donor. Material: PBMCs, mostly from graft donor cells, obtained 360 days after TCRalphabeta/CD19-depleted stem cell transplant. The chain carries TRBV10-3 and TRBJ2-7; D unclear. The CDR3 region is CAISESSFRSSYEQYF. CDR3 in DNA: TGTGCCATCAGTGAGTCTTCATTCAGAAGCTCCTACGAGCAGTACTTC.